The rows below give T cell receptor beta chains drawn from one sample of a study of cytomegalovirus exposure and HLA in healthy donors. Measured with immunoSEQ multiplex PCR; TCRdb has only the in-frame clones, and not every one. Of roughly 140,000 clones detected, more than 75% appear once; the ten largest clones hold around 5.9%. The specimen sequenced was PBMCs. Receptor source: a woman aged 40 to 50 in good health and CMV-seropositive. The CDR3 runs from the conserved cysteine through the conserved F or W. A D gene is named only where the DNA matches it firmly. Some rows mark clone size as missing; the rest say once, few, many or name a class of expanded clone.

D gene	J gene	V gene	clone size	CDR3 protein	CDR3 DNA
TRBD1	TRBJ2-1	TRBV11-3	.	CASSPTGTEQFF	TGTGCCAGCAGCCCGACAGGGACTGAGCAGTTCTTC
.	TRBJ2-3	TRBV7-9	.	CASSPSQRNSTDTQYF	TGTGCCAGCAGCCCCAGTCAGAGGAATAGCACAGATACGCAGTATTTT
TRBD2	TRBJ2-1	TRBV14	.	CASTPGWTSGTYSYNEQFF	TGTGCCAGCACACCGGGGTGGACTAGCGGAACCTACTCCTACAATGAGCAGTTCTTC
.	TRBJ2-7	TRBV7-2	.	CASTPRAGDEQYF	TGTGCCAGCACCCCCCGCGCAGGGGACGAGCAGTACTTC
TRBD1	TRBJ2-7	TRBV4-1	.	CASSQVGQGALYEQYF	TGCGCCAGCAGCCAAGTCGGCCAGGGGGCTTTATACGAGCAGTACTTC
.	TRBJ1-2	TRBV29-1	.	CSVRQTNLNYGYTF	TGCAGCGTTCGACAGACAAATTTGAACTATGGCTACACCTTC
TRBD2	TRBJ2-1	TRBV28	.	CASSSPGTKNEQFF	TGTGCCAGCAGTTCTCCCGGGACTAAAAATGAGCAGTTCTTC
.	TRBJ2-5	TRBV7-9	once	CSSSLNRGGTQYF	TGTTCCAGCAGCTTAAACAGGGGGGGGACCCAGTACTTC
.	TRBJ1-2	TRBV7-2	.	CASSLGQFNYGYTF	TGTGCCAGCAGCTTAGGACAGTTCAACTATGGCTACACCTTC
TRBD2	TRBJ2-2	TRBV4-2	.	CASSQATAGGITGELFF	TGTGCCAGCAGCCAAGCAACAGCGGGAGGAATTACCGGGGAGCTGTTTTTT
.	TRBJ2-1	TRBV6-4	.	CASSTGGEFYNEQFF	TGTGCCAGCAGTACAGGGGGGGAATTCTACAATGAGCAGTTCTTC
.	TRBJ2-6	TRBV30	.	CALLPGRLWGANVLTF	TGTGCCCTCCTCCCGGGGAGGCTGTGGGGGGCCAACGTCCTGACTTTC
TRBD2	TRBJ2-1	TRBV7-2	.	CASSLSSGRVEQFF	TGTGCCAGCAGCTTGAGTAGCGGGAGGGTTGAGCAGTTCTTC
.	TRBJ2-1	TRBV6-5	.	CASSSLARSYNEQFF	TGTGCCAGCAGTTCCCTAGCGCGGTCCTACAATGAGCAGTTCTTC
.	TRBJ1-1	TRBV29-1	.	CSVEWKRAEAFF	TGCAGCGTTGAATGGAAGAGGGCAGAAGCTTTCTTT
TRBD1	TRBJ2-1	TRBV7-6	.	CASSLGTGGNEQFF	TGTGCCAGCAGCTTGGGGACAGGGGGGAATGAGCAGTTCTTC
TRBD1	TRBJ1-6	TRBV5-6	.	CASSYGTVGASPLHF	TGTGCCAGCAGCTACGGGACAGTGGGGGCCTCACCCCTCCACTTT
TRBD1	TRBJ1-4	TRBV28	.	CASSRTGPNEKLFF	TGTGCCAGCAGTCGGACAGGGCCTAATGAAAAACTGTTTTTT
.	TRBJ1-5	TRBV6-5	.	CASSLSGNQPQHF	TGTGCCAGCAGTCTCTCCGGGAATCAGCCCCAGCATTTT
.	TRBJ2-7	TRBV10-3	.	CAIRAQEGYEQYF	TGTGCCATCAGGGCACAGGAAGGCTACGAGCAGTACTTC
TRBD2	TRBJ2-7	TRBV7-2	.	CASSLDGGTSGYYEQYF	TGTGCCAGCAGCTTAGACGGTGGGACTAGCGGTTACTACGAGCAGTACTTC
.	TRBJ1-5	TRBV28	.	CASRPLRDGNQPQHF	TGTGCCAGCAGGCCATTACGGGATGGCAATCAGCCCCAGCATTTT
.	TRBJ1-4	TRBV6-1	.	CASRKDTGEKLFF	TGTGCCAGCAGGAAGGACACCGGAGAAAAACTGTTTTTT
.	TRBJ2-5	TRBV7-9	.	CASSFGGQETQYF	TGTGCCAGCAGCTTCGGCGGTCAAGAGACCCAGTACTTC
TRBD1	TRBJ2-3	TRBV4-1	.	CASSQPDRLSDTQYF	TGCGCCAGCAGCCAACCGGACAGGCTTTCAGATACGCAGTATTTT
.	TRBJ2-2	TRBV27	.	CASSYPTVGELFF	TGTGCCAGCAGTTACCCCACGGTTGGGGAGCTGTTTTTT
.	TRBJ1-1	TRBV6-6	.	CASTPRQVNTEAFF	TGTGCCAGCACTCCAAGACAGGTGAACACTGAAGCTTTCTTT
TRBD2	TRBJ2-1	TRBV5-4	few	CASSLRREVRNEQFF	TGTGCCAGCAGCCTAAGGCGGGAGGTCCGCAATGAGCAGTTCTTC
TRBD2	TRBJ2-7	TRBV2	.	CASSRDYTDEQYF	TGTGCCAGCAGTCGGGACTATACGGACGAGCAGTACTTC
.	TRBJ2-7	TRBV6-5	.	CASSESGYEQYF	TGTGCCAGCAGTGAGTCGGGATACGAGCAGTACTTC
TRBD2	TRBJ2-7	TRBV30	.	CAWSVGGGNEQYF	TGTGCCTGGAGTGTCGGGGGGGGCAACGAGCAGTACTTC